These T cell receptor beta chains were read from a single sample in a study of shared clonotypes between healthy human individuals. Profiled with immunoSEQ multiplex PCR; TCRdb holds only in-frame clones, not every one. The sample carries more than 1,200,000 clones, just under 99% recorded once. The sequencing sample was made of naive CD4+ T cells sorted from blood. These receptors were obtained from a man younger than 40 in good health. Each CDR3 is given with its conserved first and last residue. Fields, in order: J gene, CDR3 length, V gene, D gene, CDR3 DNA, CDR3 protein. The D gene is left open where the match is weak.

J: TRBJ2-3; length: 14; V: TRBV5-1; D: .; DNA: TGCGCCAGCAGCCTGGACCCAGGCTCAGATACGCAGTATTTT; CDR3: CASSLDPGSDTQYF
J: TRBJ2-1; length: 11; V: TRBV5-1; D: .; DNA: TGCGCCAGCTATAGTAACAATGAGCAGTTCTTC; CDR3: CASYSNNEQFF
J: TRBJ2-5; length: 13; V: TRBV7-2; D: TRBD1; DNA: TGTGCCAGCAGGACGACAGGGGCCGAGACCCAGTACTTC; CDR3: CASRTTGAETQYF
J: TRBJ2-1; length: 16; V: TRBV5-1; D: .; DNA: TGCGCCAGCAGCTTGGTGGTAGCGTCGCTTGACAATGAGCAGTTCTTC; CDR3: CASSLVVASLDNEQFF
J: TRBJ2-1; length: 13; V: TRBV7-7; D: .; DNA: TGTGCTAGCAGCTCAACGGTGAACAATGAGCAGTTCTTC; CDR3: CASSSTVNNEQFF
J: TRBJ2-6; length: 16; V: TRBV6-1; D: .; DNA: TGTGCCAGCAGTGAACCCAGGAGCTCTGGGGCCAACGTCCTGACTTTC; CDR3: CASSEPRSSGANVLTF
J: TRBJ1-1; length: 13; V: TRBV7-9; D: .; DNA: TGTGCCAGCAGCGCGACAGCGAACACTGAAGCTTTCTTT; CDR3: CASSATANTEAFF
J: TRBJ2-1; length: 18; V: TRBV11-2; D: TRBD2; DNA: TGTGCCAGCAGCTTAAAAAGGCTTCTAGCGGGAGGTGGCAATGAGCAGTTCTTC; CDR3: CASSLKRLLAGGGNEQFF
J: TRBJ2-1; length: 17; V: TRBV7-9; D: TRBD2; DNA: TGTGCCAGCAGCCGCACCCAGACTAGCGGACACCACAATGAGCAGTTCTTC; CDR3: CASSRTQTSGHHNEQFF
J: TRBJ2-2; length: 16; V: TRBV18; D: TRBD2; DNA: TGTGCCAGCTCATGGAAGGGACTAGCGGCAACCGGGGAGCTGTTTTTT; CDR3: CASSWKGLAATGELFF
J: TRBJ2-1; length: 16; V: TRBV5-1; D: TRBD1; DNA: TGCGCCAGCAGCCGCCACCGGGACAGGTTAGGAGATGAGCAGTTCTTC; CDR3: CASSRHRDRLGDEQFF
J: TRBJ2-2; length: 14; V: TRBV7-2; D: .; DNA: TGTGCCAGCAGCTTAGCCAGACACACCGGGGAGCTGTTTTTT; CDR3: CASSLARHTGELFF
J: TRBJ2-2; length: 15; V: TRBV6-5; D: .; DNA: TGTGCCAGCAGTTACTCGTTTTGGGTGAGCGGGGAGCTGTTTTTT; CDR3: CASSYSFWVSGELFF
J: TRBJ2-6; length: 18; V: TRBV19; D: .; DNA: TGTGCCAGTAGTATACGTCTGGTGGCGGGCTCTGGGGCCAACGTCCTGACTTTC; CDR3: CASSIRLVAGSGANVLTF
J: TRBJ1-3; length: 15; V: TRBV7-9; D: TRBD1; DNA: TGTGCCAGCAGCTCCGGGACAGGGTCTGGAAACACCATATATTTT; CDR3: CASSSGTGSGNTIYF
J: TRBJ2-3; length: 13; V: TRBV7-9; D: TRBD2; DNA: TGTGCCAGCGAGCGGGGAATCGCAGATACGCAGTATTTT; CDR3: CASERGIADTQYF
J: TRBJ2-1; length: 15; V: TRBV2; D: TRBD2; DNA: TGTGCCAGCAGTCCCCTAGCGGGAGTTCGCGATGAGCAGTTCTTC; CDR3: CASSPLAGVRDEQFF